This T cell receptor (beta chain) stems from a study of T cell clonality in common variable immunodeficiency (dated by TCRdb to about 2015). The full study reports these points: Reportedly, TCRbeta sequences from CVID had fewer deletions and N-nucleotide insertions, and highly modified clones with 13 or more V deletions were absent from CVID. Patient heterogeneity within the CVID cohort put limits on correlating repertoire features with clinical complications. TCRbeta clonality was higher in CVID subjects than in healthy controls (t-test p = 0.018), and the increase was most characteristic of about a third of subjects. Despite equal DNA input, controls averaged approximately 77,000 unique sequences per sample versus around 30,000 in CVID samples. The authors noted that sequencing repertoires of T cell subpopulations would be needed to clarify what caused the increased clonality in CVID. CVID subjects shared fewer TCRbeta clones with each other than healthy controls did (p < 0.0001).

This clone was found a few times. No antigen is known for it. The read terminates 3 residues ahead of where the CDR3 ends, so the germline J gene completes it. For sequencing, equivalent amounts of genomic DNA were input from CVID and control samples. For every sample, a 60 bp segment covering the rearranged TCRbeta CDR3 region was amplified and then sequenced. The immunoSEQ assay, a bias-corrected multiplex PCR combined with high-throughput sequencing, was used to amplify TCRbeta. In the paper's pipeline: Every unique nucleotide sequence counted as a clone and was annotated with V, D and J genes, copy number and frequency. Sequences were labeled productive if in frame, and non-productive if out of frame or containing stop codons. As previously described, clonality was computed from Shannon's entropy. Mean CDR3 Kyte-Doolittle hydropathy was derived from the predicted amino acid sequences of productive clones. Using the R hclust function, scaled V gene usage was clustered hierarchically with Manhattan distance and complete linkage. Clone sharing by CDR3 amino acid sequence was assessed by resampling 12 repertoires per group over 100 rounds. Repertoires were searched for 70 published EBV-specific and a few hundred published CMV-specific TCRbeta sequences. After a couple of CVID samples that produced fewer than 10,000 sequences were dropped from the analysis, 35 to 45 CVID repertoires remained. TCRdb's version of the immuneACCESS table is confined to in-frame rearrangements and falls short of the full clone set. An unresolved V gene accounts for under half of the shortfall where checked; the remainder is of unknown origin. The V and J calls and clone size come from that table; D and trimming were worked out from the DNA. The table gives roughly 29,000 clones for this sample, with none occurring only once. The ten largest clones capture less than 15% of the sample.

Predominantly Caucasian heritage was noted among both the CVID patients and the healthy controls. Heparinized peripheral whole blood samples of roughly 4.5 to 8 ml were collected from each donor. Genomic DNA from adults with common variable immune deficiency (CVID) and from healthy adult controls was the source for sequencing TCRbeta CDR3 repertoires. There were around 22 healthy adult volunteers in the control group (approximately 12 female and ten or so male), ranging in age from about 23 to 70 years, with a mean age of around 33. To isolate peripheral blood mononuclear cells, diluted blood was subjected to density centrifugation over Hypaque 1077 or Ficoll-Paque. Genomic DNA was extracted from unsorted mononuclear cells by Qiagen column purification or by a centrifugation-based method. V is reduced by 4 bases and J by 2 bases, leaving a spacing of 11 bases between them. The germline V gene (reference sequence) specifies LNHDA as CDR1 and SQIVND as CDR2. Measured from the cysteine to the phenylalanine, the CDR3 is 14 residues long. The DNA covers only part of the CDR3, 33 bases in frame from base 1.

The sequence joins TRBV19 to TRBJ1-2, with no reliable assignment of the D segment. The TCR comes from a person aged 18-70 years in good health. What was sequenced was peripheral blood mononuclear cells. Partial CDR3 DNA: TGTGCCAGTAGTAGTTCCAACACAAACTATGGC. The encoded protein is CASSSSNTNYG. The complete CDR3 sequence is CASSSSNTNYGYTF.